The 18 T cell receptor beta chains below were found in one sample sequenced in a study of shared clonotypes between healthy human individuals. Assay: immunoSEQ multiplex PCR; the TCRdb copy retains only in-frame clones and omits some. Among 2,500,000 or so clones listed, over 85% were seen once. Sequencing was performed on naive CD4+ T cells from PBMCs. As to subset: CD45RA+ positively selected. The source is a man between 18 and 35 years old in good health. Some clones in this sample may be carry-over from other donors' samples.

The chain uses TRBV7-8 and TRBJ2-1; a possible D gene is TRBD2 (6 bases). This CDR3 has 17 residues. V was clipped by 4 bases and J by 2 bases, with 18 bases between them. CDR1 is SGHVS, CDR2 FQNEAQ, per germline. Here the CDR3 reads CASSSRGRERTYNEQFF. DNA of the CDR3: TGTGCCAGCAGCTCGCGGGGTCGGGAGCGAACCTACAATGAGCAGTTCTTC.

This rearrangement joins TRBV5-1 to TRBJ2-7; D is unresolved. The CDR3 is 14 residues long. The germline V gene encodes CDR1 SGHRS and CDR2 YFSETQ. Trimming shortened V by 4 bases and J by 3 bases, and 14 bases separated the two germline ends. CDR3 nucleotide sequence: TGCGCCAGCAGCCCCCCGGCGGTTAACTACGAGCAGTACTTC. This gives the protein CASSPPAVNYEQYF.

The V and J genes are TRBV6-4 and TRBJ1-5; no firm D call. In germline, CDR1 is MRHNA, CDR2 SNTAGT. The length of the CDR3 is 14 residues. V was cut by 6 bases and J by 3 bases, with 12 bases left in between. The CDR3 protein is CASSRMSPNQPQHF. CDR3 nucleotides: TGTGCCAGCAGCCGGATGAGTCCCAATCAGCCCCAGCATTTT.

In its sample, this clone was seen once. V and J are TRBV27 and TRBJ2-3; possible D gene TRBD1, 5 bases. Germline CDR1 is MNHEY and CDR2 is SMNVEV (reference sequence). The V and J ends lost 5 bases and 8 bases respectively, with 11 bases between them. The CDR3 is made up of 12 amino acids. CDR3 region: CASSLRGVTQYF. CDR3 nucleotides: TGTGCCAGCAGTCTTAGGGGCGTTACGCAGTATTTT.

The V and J genes are TRBV28 and TRBJ2-7; D is uncertain. This CDR3 is 12 amino acids long. Germline values: CDR1 MDHEN, CDR2 SYDVKM. V shed 2 bases and J shed 6 bases, with 8 bases lying between them. The CDR3 is CASSLEASEQYF. The DNA for the CDR3 is TGTGCCAGCAGTTTAGAAGCGTCCGAGCAGTACTTC.

This clone was recorded once. The rearrangement uses TRBV30 and TRBJ2-3, with D perhaps matching TRBD2 (6 bases). This CDR3 has 15 residues. Looked up from germline, CDR1 is GTSNPN and CDR2 is SVGIG (reference sequence). Trimming removed 7 bases from V and 1 base from J, with 18 bases in between. This CDR3 is CALCKMAGCTDTQYF. As DNA, the CDR3 is TGTGCCTTATGTAAAATGGCGGGATGCACAGATACGCAGTATTTT.

This clone was seen only once. The J gene is TRBJ2-7, the V gene TRBV6-5; 7 nucleotides agree with TRBD2. The J segment lost 3 bases and the V segment lost 5 bases, leaving 1 base of the junction unmatched. Germline V gene data show CDR1 as MNHEY and CDR2 as SVGAGI. The CDR3 length is 12 residues. CDR3: CASSREGYEQYF. DNA for the CDR3: TGTGCCAGCAGTAGGGAGGGCTACGAGCAGTACTTC.

The genes are TRBV7-9 and TRBJ2-3; TRBD2 might be the D (5 bases). Trimming removed 4 bases from V and 5 bases from J, with 10 bases in between. This CDR3 comprises 13 residues. Germline V lookup: CDR1 SEHNR, CDR2 FQNEAQ (reference sequence). The CDR3 region is CASSSQSGDTQYF. The CDR3 region has the DNA TGTGCCAGCAGCTCCCAGAGCGGAGATACGCAGTATTTT.

V and J are TRBV4-3 and TRBJ2-1; D could derive from TRBD1 or TRBD2 (5 bases each). CDR3 length: 16 residues. CDR1 and CDR2 from the germline V gene are LGHNA and YSLEER. V was pared by 2 bases and J by 7 bases, with 18 bases between. The CDR3 region is CASSQSPWDPPNEQFF. CDR3 nucleotides: TGCGCCAGCAGCCAATCACCATGGGACCCTCCAAATGAGCAGTTCTTC.

In this sample, this clone turned up once. The chain links TRBV6-5 to TRBJ2-7, with a tentative D call TRBD2 (5 bases). Germline CDR1 reads MNHEY; CDR2 reads SVGAGI. The ends were cut back, 5 bases at V and 7 bases at J, with 21 bases in the middle. This CDR3 spans 15 amino acids. The CDR3 bases are TGTGCCAGCAGTAAGCCTGGCGCTCGAGGAGGTGAGCAGTACTTC. Protein: CASSKPGARGGEQYF.

Note on this clone: This CDR3 is also generated by other DNA sequences in the sample. The CDR3 protein is CASSGSGELFF. CDR3 in DNA: TGTGCCAGCAGTGGAAGCGGGGAGCTGTTTTTT. The gene calls are TRBV28 and TRBJ2-2; D call uncertain. The CDR3 has 11 amino acids. V was cut by 5 bases and J by 7 bases, with 5 bases left in between. Per the germline V gene, CDR1 is MDHEN and CDR2 is SYDVKM.

This clone was counted once. The chain joins TRBV28 to TRBJ2-7; 10 bases align to TRBD2. The CDR3 consists of 14 residues. Germline values: CDR1 MDHEN, CDR2 SYDVKM. Unmatched junction bases numbered 5, after V lost 6 bases and J lost 3 bases. The CDR3 coding sequence is TGTGCCAGCAGCCATACTAGCGGGAACTACGAGCAGTACTTC. Protein: CASSHTSGNYEQYF. Together with reference TRBV28 and TRBJ2-7, the CDR3 gives the full variable domain: DVKVTQSSRYLVKRTGEKVFLECVQDMDHENMFWYRQDPGLGLRLIYFSYDVKMKEKGDIPEGYSVSREKKERFSLILESASTNQTSMYLCASSHTSGNYEQYFGPGTRLTVT.

In this sample, this clone turned up once. This specimen includes other DNA sequences encoding the same CDR3. The chain couples TRBV2 to TRBJ1-5, with 8 bases that match TRBD1. This CDR3 is built from 13 residues. Germline V gene sequence: CDR1 SNHLY, CDR2 FYNNEI. The V and J ends lost 7 bases and 2 bases, in that order; junction bases with no gene match: 1. CDR3 loop: CASTGQGNQPQHF. The DNA of the CDR3 is TGTGCCAGCACGGGACAGGGCAATCAGCCCCAGCATTTT.

This clone was seen a handful of times. V usage is TRBV7-9 and J usage is TRBJ1-1; D remains ambiguous. The CDR3 has 17 residues. Trimming took off 1 base at V and 3 bases at J, with 18 bases between the two ends. Germline V gives CDR1 SEHNR, CDR2 FQNEAQ (reference sequence). The CDR3 spells CASSLVFGTVWDTEAFF. DNA of the CDR3: TGTGCCAGCAGCTTAGTCTTTGGCACCGTGTGGGACACTGAAGCTTTCTTT.

This sequence joins TRBV9 and TRBJ2-7, with 13 nucleotides matching TRBD2. The germline gives CDR1 SGDLS, CDR2 YYNGEE. The CDR3 loop spans 18 amino acids. After removal of 4 bases from V and 6 bases from J, the junction contained 16 bases not matched to a gene. The CDR3 loop is CASSPGLAGSWVVGEQYF. CDR3 bases: TGTGCCAGCAGCCCGGGACTAGCGGGAAGTTGGGTAGTGGGCGAGCAGTACTTC. The full variable domain, with the rest looked up from reference TRBV9 and TRBJ2-7, is DSGVTQTPKHLITATGQRVTLRCSPRSGDLSVYWYQQSLDQGLQFLIQYYNGEERAKGNILERFSAQQFPDLHSELNLSSLELGDSALYFCASSPGLAGSWVVGEQYFGPGTRLTVT.

V and J are TRBV2 and TRBJ1-6, with a possible D match to TRBD1 (5 bases). The CDR3 sequence is 15 residues long. Trimming stripped 3 bases from V and 8 bases from J, with 14 bases between. Germline V gene lookup returns CDR1 SNHLY and CDR2 FYNNEI. The CDR3 nucleotides are TGTGCCAGCAGTGATGCAGGGTTACCCTATTCACCCCTCCACTTT. As protein: CASSDAGLPYSPLHF.

This chain joins TRBV19 and TRBJ1-1; TRBD1 is a possible D gene (5 bases). Per the germline V gene, CDR1 is LNHDA and CDR2 is SQIVND (reference sequence). The CDR3 contains 15 residues. V lost 5 bases to trimming and J lost 0 bases, with 13 bases between them. CDR3 nucleotide sequence: TGTGCCAGTAGTGGCGTCGGGGCCATGAACACTGAAGCTTTCTTT. It translates to CASSGVGAMNTEAFF.

V is TRBV28 and J is TRBJ1-1, with D perhaps matching TRBD1 (5 bases). The germline V gene has CDR1 MDHEN and CDR2 SYDVKM. The CDR3 is 18 residues long. V was trimmed by 6 bases and J by 1 base, leaving 24 bases between them. CDR3 nucleotides: TGTGCCAGCAGCGGCCTGCTCCCGGCGGGGGGAACGAACACTGAAGCTTTCTTT. This codes for CASSGLLPAGGTNTEAFF.